This T cell receptor beta chain appears in the sequencing data of a study of graft-versus-host responses after intestinal transplantation. Clones were sequenced by immunoSEQ multiplex PCR, and TCRdb holds only the in-frame ones, with some missing. The table shows about 36,000 clones, with roughly 94% occurring only once. This clone has just a few counts. Its target is unknown. Losses at the gene ends were 5 bases for V and 6 bases for J; bases not matched to a gene: 12. Germline assignment: CDR1 SGHTA and CDR2 FQGTGA. The CDR3 length is 16 residues. The sequence was obtained from a human donor who was the organ donor for an intestinal transplant. The source material was unstimulated CD4+ T cells sorted from spleen or lymph node cells, sampled before transplant. The rearrangement links TRBV7-3 to TRBJ2-2; TRBD1 agrees at 7 bases. As DNA, the CDR3 is TGTGCCAGCAGCCCACAGGGGTTGAAAAACGCCGGGGAGCTGTTTTTT. This sequence encodes CASSPQGLKNAGELFF.